The rows below give T cell receptor beta chains drawn from one sample of a study of T-cell reconstitution after alpha-beta-depleted transplantation in children. Each CDR3 protein is one row after TCRdb ran MiXCR on the PCR reads. The sample lists over 400,000 distinct CDR3 sequences, 12% occurring once. The input for sequencing was PBMCs from the stem cell graft donor, taken from the stem cell graft. The receptors stem from a human donor who donated a stem cell graft to a child with combined immunodeficiency. Each CDR3 is given with its conserved first and last residue. The D gene is left open where the match is weak. Only part of the rows carry a size: once, few, many, or a class if the clone is expanded.

>-|13|-|TRBV29-1|TRBJ2-7
CSVTTHYTYEQYF
TGCAGCGTCACGACACACTATACCTACGAGCAGTACTTC
>-|13|TRBD2|TRBV19|TRBJ2-7
CASSGTSVTEQYF
TGTGCCAGTAGTGGGACTAGCGTTACCGAGCAGTACTTC
>few|16|TRBD2|TRBV27|TRBJ2-7
CASSLKSGTSGEGKYF
TGTGCCAGCAGTTTGAAATCCGGGACTAGCGGGGAAGGGAAGTACTTC
>-|14|-|TRBV20-1|TRBJ1-5
CSAQQGYSNQPQHF
TGCAGTGCTCAACAGGGTTATAGCAATCAGCCCCAGCATTTT
>many|17|TRBD2|TRBV4-3|TRBJ2-1
CASSQDPGTSGRGEQFF
TGCGCCAGCAGCCAAGACCCTGGGACTAGCGGGAGAGGTGAGCAGTTCTTC
>-|14|TRBD1|TRBV7-6|TRBJ2-7
CASSLVQGAHEQYF
TGTGCCAGCAGCTTAGTACAGGGGGCCCACGAGCAGTACTTC
>many|14|TRBD1|TRBV5-1|TRBJ2-7
CASSLDRTGAEQYF
TGCGCCAGCAGCTTGGATAGGACAGGGGCCGAGCAGTACTTC
>-|15|-|TRBV5-1|TRBJ1-3
CASSLAPAAGNTIYF
TGCGCCAGCAGCTTGGCCCCGGCGGCTGGAAACACCATATATTTT
>few|15|TRBD1|TRBV6-5|TRBJ2-7
CASSYSNGQGYEQYF
TGTGCCAGCAGTTACTCGAACGGACAGGGTTACGAGCAGTACTTC
>few|22|-|TRBV21-1|TRBJ2-3
CASSKARSESDGGPPSTDTQYF
TGTGCCAGCAGCAAAGCGAGATCCGAATCCGACGGGGGACCCCCTAGCACAGATACGCAGTATTTT
>many|15|-|TRBV6-5|TRBJ2-3
CASSYRGLTTDTQYF
TGTGCCAGCAGTTACCGCGGACTAACTACAGATACGCAGTATTTT
>-|16|-|TRBV2|TRBJ2-3
CASSEGWQGSTDTQYF
TGTGCCAGCAGTGAAGGGTGGCAGGGATCCACAGATACGCAGTATTTT
>-|19|TRBD2|TRBV12-3/TRBV12-4|TRBJ2-1
CASSSSGSLSRVDWNEQFF
TGTGCCAGCAGCTCGAGCGGGAGCCTCAGCCGGGTGGACTGGAATGAGCAGTTCTTC
>-|15|-|TRBV7-7|TRBJ2-3
CASSLGPPGTDTQYF
TGTGCCAGCAGCTTAGGACCTCCCGGCACAGATACGCAGTATTTT
>few|14|-|TRBV10-3|TRBJ2-4
CAISSPAERDIQYF
TGTGCCATCAGTTCACCCGCAGAAAGGGACATTCAGTACTTC
>many|13|-|TRBV24-1|TRBJ2-1
CATSDWDRNEQFF
TGTGCCACCAGTGATTGGGACCGCAATGAGCAGTTCTTC
>few|14|TRBD1|TRBV5-1|TRBJ1-1
CASSLTGVVTEAFF
TGCGCCAGCAGCTTGACAGGGGTTGTCACTGAAGCTTTCTTT
>few|13|-|TRBV12-3/TRBV12-4|TRBJ1-5
CASSMGSNQPQHF
TGTGCCAGCAGCATGGGCAGCAATCAGCCCCAGCATTTT
>many|13|TRBD2|TRBV5-1|TRBJ2-7
CASSLGSSGEQYF
TGCGCCAGCAGCTTGGGGTCTAGCGGTGAGCAGTACTTC
>-|14|-|TRBV12-3/TRBV12-4|TRBJ2-1
CASSLRDFNNEQFF
TGTGCCAGCAGTCTCCGGGACTTTAACAATGAGCAGTTCTTC
>few|13|-|TRBV6-1|TRBJ1-1
CASSEVRGTEAFF
TGTGCCAGCAGTGAAGTTAGGGGTACTGAAGCTTTCTTT
>-|20|TRBD2|TRBV4-3|TRBJ2-2
CASSQDRSSGGAVVTGELFF
TGCGCCAGCAGCCAAGATCGGTCTAGCGGGGGGGCCGTAGTAACCGGGGAGCTGTTTTTT
>-|14|TRBD1|TRBV19|TRBJ2-5
CASSMDRGQETQYF
TGTGCCAGTAGTATGGACAGGGGGCAAGAGACCCAGTACTTC
>few|16|TRBD1|TRBV5-1|TRBJ2-2
CASSWTVTGDTGELFF
TGCGCCAGCAGCTGGACGGTAACAGGGGACACCGGGGAGCTGTTTTTT
>few|13|TRBD1|TRBV30|TRBJ1-2
CAYRQGQDYGYTF
TGTGCCTACCGGCAGGGACAGGACTATGGCTACACCTTC
>-|11|-|TRBV28|TRBJ2-1
CASSYPTEQFF
TGTGCCAGCAGTTATCCCACTGAGCAGTTCTTC
>-|13|-|TRBV12-3/TRBV12-4|TRBJ1-1
CASSFAKITGAFF
TGTGCCAGCAGTTTCGCCAAGATTACAGGTGCATTCTTT
>-|14|TRBD2|TRBV30|TRBJ2-1
CACPPGGSDNEQFF
TGTGCCTGTCCCCCGGGGGGTTCGGACAATGAGCAGTTCTTC
>few|16|TRBD2|TRBV7-9|TRBJ2-2
CASTTPGTTNTGELFF
TGTGCCAGCACCACCCCAGGGACTACGAACACCGGGGAGCTGTTTTTT
>-|15|TRBD1|TRBV7-3|TRBJ2-2
CASSFQTGGTGELFF
TGTGCCAGCAGCTTCCAGACAGGGGGCACCGGGGAGCTGTTTTTT
>few|14|TRBD2|TRBV11-3|TRBJ2-1
CASSSGLARNEQFF
TGTGCCAGCAGCTCCGGACTAGCGAGGAATGAGCAGTTCTTC
>-|13|TRBD2|TRBV6-6|TRBJ2-1
CATERESYNEQFF
TGTGCCACCGAGCGGGAATCCTACAATGAGCAGTTCTTC
>-|14|-|TRBV29-1|TRBJ1-3
CSALDWQNGNTIYF
TGCAGCGCCCTTGATTGGCAGAATGGAAACACCATATATTTT
>few|13|-|TRBV12-3/TRBV12-4|TRBJ2-3
CASSLVGGHTQYF
TGTGCCAGCAGTTTAGTGGGGGGGCATACGCAGTATTTT
>few|14|-|TRBV5-1|TRBJ2-1
CASRLAESYNEQFF
TGCGCCAGCAGGCTAGCTGAGTCATACAATGAGCAGTTCTTC
>-|14|TRBD2|TRBV7-2|TRBJ2-3
CASSLGLAGGVQYF
TGTGCCAGCAGCTTAGGTCTAGCGGGAGGAGTGCAGTATTTT
>-|13|-|TRBV20-1|TRBJ1-6
CSATPGIRSPLHF
TGCAGTGCCACTCCAGGGATACGCTCACCCCTCCACTTT
>many|12|-|TRBV12-3/TRBV12-4|TRBJ2-5
CASSPRRETQYF
TGTGCCAGCAGTCCCCGCAGAGAGACCCAGTACTTC
>-|12|TRBD1|TRBV12-3/TRBV12-4|TRBJ1-4
CASRGTGEKLFF
TGTGCCAGCAGGGGGACAGGGGAAAAACTGTTTTTT
>-|13|TRBD1|TRBV6-6|TRBJ2-3
CASSYDRGNTQYF
TGTGCCAGCAGTTACGACAGGGGAAATACGCAGTATTTT
>few|16|TRBD2|TRBV5-5|TRBJ2-1
CASSFRSGSGGNEQFF
TGTGCCAGCAGCTTCCGCAGCGGGAGTGGGGGCAATGAGCAGTTCTTC
>-|13|-|TRBV30|TRBJ1-3
CAWAGASGNTIYF
TGTGCCTGGGCAGGTGCTTCTGGAAACACCATATATTTT
>-|16|-|TRBV25-1|TRBJ2-5
CASSEITSIYQETQYF
TGTGCCAGCAGTGAAATAACTAGCATCTACCAAGAGACCCAGTACTTC
>-|14|-|TRBV24-1|TRBJ2-1
CATSEGVFGNEQFF
TGTGCCACCAGCGAGGGTGTTTTTGGCAATGAGCAGTTCTTC
>-|15|-|TRBV6-5|TRBJ1-5
CASSSGRRGDQPQHF
TGTGCCAGCAGTTCCGGGCGGCGCGGCGATCAGCCCCAGCATTTT
>-|14|-|TRBV4-3|TRBJ2-3
CASSQVLRADTQYF
TGCGCCAGCAGCCAAGTGCTCCGCGCAGATACGCAGTATTTT
>few|14|TRBD1|TRBV12-3/TRBV12-4|TRBJ1-5
CASSLDRAGGPQHF
TGTGCCAGCAGCCTCGACAGGGCAGGGGGGCCCCAGCATTTT
>few|16|-|TRBV7-9|TRBJ2-3
CASSLTRLVSTDTQYF
TGTGCCAGCAGCTTAACCCGACTAGTCAGCACAGATACGCAGTATTTT
>-|15|TRBD1|TRBV6-2/TRBV6-3|TRBJ1-5
CASIEQGRSNQPQHF
TGTGCCAGCATCGAACAGGGGCGTAGCAATCAGCCCCAGCATTTT
>few|16|TRBD1|TRBV11-3|TRBJ2-1
CASSLDLGTESNEQFF
TGTGCCAGCAGCTTAGATTTGGGGACAGAGAGCAATGAGCAGTTCTTC
>-|15|TRBD2|TRBV20-1|TRBJ2-2
CSARGGLANTGELFF
TGCAGTGCTAGGGGGGGACTAGCGAACACCGGGGAGCTGTTTTTT
>-|16|TRBD2|TRBV12-3/TRBV12-4|TRBJ2-1
CASSPMMVAGGYEQFF
TGTGCCAGCAGTCCGATGATGGTAGCGGGGGGGTATGAGCAGTTCTTC
>few|19|TRBD2|TRBV4-3|TRBJ2-1
CASSPDIWTSGRSGNEQFF
TGCGCCAGCAGCCCCGATATATGGACTAGCGGGAGGTCAGGGAATGAGCAGTTCTTC
>few|13|-|TRBV29-1|TRBJ2-7
CSVEGQSTYEQYF
TGCAGCGTTGAAGGGCAGTCCACCTACGAGCAGTACTTC
>many|12|-|TRBV5-4|TRBJ2-2
CATEVGTGELFF
TGTGCCACCGAGGTGGGAACCGGGGAGCTGTTTTTT
>-|15|-|TRBV12-3/TRBV12-4|TRBJ2-1
CASSRGPAVLEEQFF
TGTGCCAGCAGCCGGGGCCCAGCCGTCCTTGAGGAGCAGTTCTTC
>few|14|-|TRBV5-1|TRBJ1-5
CASSLEPGNQPQHF
TGCGCCAGCAGCTTGGAACCAGGGAATCAGCCCCAGCATTTT
>-|19|-|TRBV5-7|TRBJ2-1
CASRLILSIGGLRCNEQFF
TGTGCCAGCAGGTTGATTCTTTCGATAGGAGGGCTTCGTTGCAATGAGCAGTTCTTC
>-|16|TRBD1|TRBV4-2|TRBJ2-1
CASSQPDRGGYNEQFF
TGTGCCAGCAGCCAGCCGGACAGGGGGGGTTACAATGAGCAGTTCTTC